The clone carrying this T cell receptor beta chain was seen more than once but under ten times. No antigen is known for it. This entry belongs to a study of T cells after yellow fever vaccination. This CDR3 spans 16 amino acids. CDR1 is LGHDT and CDR2 is YNNKEL in the germline V gene (reference sequence). The ends were cut back, 3 bases at V and 8 bases at J, with 19 bases in the middle. Universal primer sites and UMIs were introduced during 5'RACE template-switching synthesis of TCR cDNA. Using its own MiXCR run on the 5' RACE reads, TCRdb lists one record per CDR3 protein. The sample has some 500,000 distinct CDR3 sequences, about 14% seen once. Study outcomes and limitations: Abundant clonotypes from the bulk population could get into FACS-sorted repertoires as contaminants. A limited proportion of clonotypes was detected within both the CD4 and CD8 compartments.

The sequences come from PBMCs, collected on the day of the yellow fever booster vaccination. This sequence was found in a young man who received the YFV17D yellow fever vaccine. This rearrangement joins TRBV3-1 to TRBJ1-4; TRBD1 is a possible D gene (6 bases). The CDR3, as DNA: TGTGCCAGCAGCCATCCCGCGGGCAGGGGAGTGGAAAAACTGTTTTTT. Translating gives CASSHPAGRGVEKLFF.